This TCR beta chain was sequenced in a study of blood T cell repertoires in COVID-19. Trimming stripped 5 bases from V and 0 bases from J, with 14 bases between. The CDR3 is 16 amino acids. Looked up from germline, CDR1 is SGHTA and CDR2 is FQGNSA. Original analysis: Amplification of reference gene primers provided the estimated nucleated cell counts. Here immunoSEQ multiplex PCR was the method, and the copy in TCRdb shows in-frame clones only, minus some. V and J calls and clone size come straight from that table; D and trimming were deduced from the DNA. The sample records 200,000 to 300,000 clones, about four fifths being singletons.

Sequenced input: peripheral blood. The receptor comes from an older woman with acute or convalescent COVID-19. V usage is TRBV7-2 and J usage is TRBJ1-3; unclear D gene. The CDR3 DNA is TGTGCCAGCAGCAATCAGGCTCTCAACTCTGGAAACACCATATATTTT. This codes for CASSNQALNSGNTIYF.